These 3 T cell receptor beta chains came from one sample sequenced in a study of blood T cell repertoires in COVID-19 (dated by TCRdb to about 2020). The library came from the immunoSEQ multiplex PCR assay. TCRdb holds this immuneACCESS table with in-frame rearrangements only. Some clones are missing; in checked studies, unresolved V genes explain under half, and the rest has no known cause. This sample comprises about 74,000 clones, roughly four fifths of them detected only once. Of the sample, about 17% is held by the ten largest clones. Sequences were obtained from peripheral blood. Receptors originate from a man between 65 and 80 years old with active or convalescent COVID-19.

The V gene is TRBV12-3 or TRBV12-4, the J gene TRBJ2-1; possible D gene TRBD2, 5 bases. The CDR3 covers 13 residues. V was cut by 5 bases and J by 5 bases, with 10 bases left in between. The CDR3 nucleotides read TGTGCCAGCAGTCCAACTAGAGACAATGAGCAGTTCTTC. This translates into CASSPTRDNEQFF.

The chain has TRBV24-1 and TRBJ2-1, with TRBD2 matching 7 bases. CDR1 is KGHDR, CDR2 SFDVKD, per germline. CDR3 length equals 14 residues. Unmatched junction bases numbered 1, after V lost 3 bases and J lost 3 bases. The CDR3 sequence: CATSDGTIYNEQFF. The DNA of the CDR3 is TGTGCCACCAGTGATGGGACTATCTACAATGAGCAGTTCTTC.

In this sample, this clone is medium-sized. This sequence joins TRBV27 and TRBJ1-5; 7 nucleotides align to TRBD1. Germline CDR1 reads MNHEY; CDR2 reads SMNVEV (reference sequence). The CDR3 spans 14 residues. After removal of 9 bases from V and 7 bases from J, the junction contained 12 bases not matched to a gene. DNA of the CDR3: TGTGCCAGACCGATAGGGGGCGCGCGGCAGCCCCAGCATTTT. This codes for CARPIGGARQPQHF.